This T cell receptor (beta chain) was documented in a study of cytomegalovirus exposure and HLA in healthy donors. This CDR3 has 15 residues. Germline values: CDR1 SGHDT, CDR2 YYEEEE. The PCR made use of 60 Vbeta and 13 Jbeta primers. Libraries were prepared by immunoSEQ multiplex PCR; TCRdb keeps only in-frame clonotypes and omits some of them. This table has 100,000 or so clones, about 66% appearing once. What was sequenced was PBMCs. The chain couples TRBV5-6 to TRBJ2-5; the match to TRBD1 covers 7 bases. The DNA end favors TRBJ2-7, so the J call may be wrong. This clonotype originated in a man aged 25-45 years in good health and CMV-seronegative. This CDR3 is CASRLSGTEIYEQYF. In nucleotides, the CDR3 is TGTGCCAGCAGATTATCTGGGACAGAGATCTACGAGCAGTACTTC.